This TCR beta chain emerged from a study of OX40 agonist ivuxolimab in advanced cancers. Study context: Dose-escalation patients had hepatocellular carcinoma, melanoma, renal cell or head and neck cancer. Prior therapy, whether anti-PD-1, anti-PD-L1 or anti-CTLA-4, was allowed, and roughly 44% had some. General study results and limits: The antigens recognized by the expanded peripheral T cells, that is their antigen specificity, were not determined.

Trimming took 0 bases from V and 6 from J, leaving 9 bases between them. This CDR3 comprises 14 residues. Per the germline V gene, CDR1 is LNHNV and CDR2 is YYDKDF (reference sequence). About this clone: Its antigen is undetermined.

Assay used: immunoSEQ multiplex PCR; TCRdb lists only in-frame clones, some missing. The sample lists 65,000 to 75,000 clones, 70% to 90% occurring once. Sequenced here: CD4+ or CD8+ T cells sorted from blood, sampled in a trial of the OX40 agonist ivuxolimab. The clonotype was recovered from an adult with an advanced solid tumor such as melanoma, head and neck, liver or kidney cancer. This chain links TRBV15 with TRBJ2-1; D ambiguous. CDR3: CATSRDITVNEQFF. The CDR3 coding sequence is TGTGCCACCAGCAGAGATATAACCGTCAATGAGCAGTTCTTC. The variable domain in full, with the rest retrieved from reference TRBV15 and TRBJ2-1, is DAMVIQNPRYQVTQFGKPVTLSCSQTLNHNVMYWYQQKSSQAPKLLFHYYDKDFNNEADTPDNFQSRRPNTSFCFLDIRSPGLGDTAMYLCATSRDITVNEQFFGPGTRLTVL.